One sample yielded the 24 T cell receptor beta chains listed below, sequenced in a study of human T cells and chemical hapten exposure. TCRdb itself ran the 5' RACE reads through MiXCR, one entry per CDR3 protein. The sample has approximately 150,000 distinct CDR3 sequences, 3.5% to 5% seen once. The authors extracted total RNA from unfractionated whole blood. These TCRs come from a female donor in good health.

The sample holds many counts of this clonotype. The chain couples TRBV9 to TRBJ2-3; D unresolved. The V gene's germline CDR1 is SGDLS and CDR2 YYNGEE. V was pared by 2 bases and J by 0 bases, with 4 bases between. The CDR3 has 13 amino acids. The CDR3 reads CASSVLSTDTQYF. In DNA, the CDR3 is TGTGCCAGCAGCGTTTTAAGCACAGATACGCAGTATTTT.

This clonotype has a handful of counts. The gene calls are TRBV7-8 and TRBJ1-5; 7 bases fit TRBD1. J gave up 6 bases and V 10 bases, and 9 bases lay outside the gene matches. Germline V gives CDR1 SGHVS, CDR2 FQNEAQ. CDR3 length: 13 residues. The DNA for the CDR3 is TGTGCCACCGGGGCAGGGGGGGGTCAGCCCCAGCATTTT. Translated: CATGAGGGQPQHF.

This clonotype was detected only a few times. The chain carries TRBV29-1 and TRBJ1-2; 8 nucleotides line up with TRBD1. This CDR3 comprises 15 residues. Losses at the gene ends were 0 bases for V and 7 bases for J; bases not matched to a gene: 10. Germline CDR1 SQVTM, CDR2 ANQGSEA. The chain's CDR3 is CSVEDYGQGDCGYTF. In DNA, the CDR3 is TGCAGCGTTGAAGATTATGGACAGGGAGATTGTGGCTACACCTTC. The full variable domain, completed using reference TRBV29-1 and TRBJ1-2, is SAVISQKPSRDICQRGTSLTIQCQVDSQVTMMFWYRQQPGQSLTLIATANQGSEATYESGFVIDKFPISRPNLTFSTLTVSNMSPEDSSIYLCSVEDYGQGDCGYTFGSGTRLTVV.

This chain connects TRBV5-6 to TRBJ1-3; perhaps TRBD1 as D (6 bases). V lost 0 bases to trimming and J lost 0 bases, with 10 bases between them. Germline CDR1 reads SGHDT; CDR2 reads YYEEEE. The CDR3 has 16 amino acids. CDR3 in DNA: TGTGCCAGCAGCTTGGAAGGGGGGACCTCTGGAAACACCATATATTTT. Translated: CASSLEGGTSGNTIYF.

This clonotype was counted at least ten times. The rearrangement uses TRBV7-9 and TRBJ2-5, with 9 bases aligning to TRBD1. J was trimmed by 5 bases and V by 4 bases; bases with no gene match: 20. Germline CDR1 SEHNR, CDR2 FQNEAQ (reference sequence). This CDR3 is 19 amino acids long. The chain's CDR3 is CASSWGLGQGFLSGETQYF. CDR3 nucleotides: TGTGCCAGCAGCTGGGGTCTTGGACAGGGGTTCTTGAGTGGGGAGACCCAGTACTTC.

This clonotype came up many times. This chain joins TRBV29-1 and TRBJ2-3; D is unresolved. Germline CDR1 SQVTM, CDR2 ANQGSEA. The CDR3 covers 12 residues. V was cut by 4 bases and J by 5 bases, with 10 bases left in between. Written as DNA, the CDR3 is TGCAGCGTTGTGCGGAGCGAAGATACGCAGTATTTT. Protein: CSVVRSEDTQYF.

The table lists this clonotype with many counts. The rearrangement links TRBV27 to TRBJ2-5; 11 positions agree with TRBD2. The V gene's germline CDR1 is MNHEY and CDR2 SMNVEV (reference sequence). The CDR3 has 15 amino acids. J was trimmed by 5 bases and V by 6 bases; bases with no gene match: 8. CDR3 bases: TGTGCCAGCAGCCGTAGCGGGGGGGCCGGGGAGACCCAGTACTTC. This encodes CASSRSGGAGETQYF.

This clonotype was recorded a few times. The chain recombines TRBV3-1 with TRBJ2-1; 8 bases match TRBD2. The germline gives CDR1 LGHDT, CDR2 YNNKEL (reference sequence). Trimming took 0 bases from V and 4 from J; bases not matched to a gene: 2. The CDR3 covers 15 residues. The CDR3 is CASSQEAGVYNEQFF. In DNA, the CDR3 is TGTGCCAGCAGCCAAGAAGCGGGGGTTTACAATGAGCAGTTCTTC.

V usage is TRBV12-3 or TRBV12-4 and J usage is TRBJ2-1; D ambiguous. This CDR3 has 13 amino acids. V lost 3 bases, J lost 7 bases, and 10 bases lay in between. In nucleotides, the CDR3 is TGTGCCAGCAGTTTCCCCGGCGGAAATGAGCAGTTCTTC. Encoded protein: CASSFPGGNEQFF.

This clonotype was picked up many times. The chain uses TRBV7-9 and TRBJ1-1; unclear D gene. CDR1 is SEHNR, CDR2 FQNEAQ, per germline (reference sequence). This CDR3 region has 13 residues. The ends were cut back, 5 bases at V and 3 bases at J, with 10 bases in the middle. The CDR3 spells CASSVTPYTEAFF. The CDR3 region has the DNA TGTGCCAGCAGCGTGACACCTTACACTGAAGCTTTCTTT.

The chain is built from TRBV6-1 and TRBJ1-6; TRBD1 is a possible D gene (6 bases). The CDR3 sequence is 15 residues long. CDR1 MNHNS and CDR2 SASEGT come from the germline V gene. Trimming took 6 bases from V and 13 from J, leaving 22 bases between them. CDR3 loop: CASSGDISRSDPLHF. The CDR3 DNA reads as TGTGCCAGCAGCGGGGACATCTCCCGTTCGGACCCCCTCCACTTT.

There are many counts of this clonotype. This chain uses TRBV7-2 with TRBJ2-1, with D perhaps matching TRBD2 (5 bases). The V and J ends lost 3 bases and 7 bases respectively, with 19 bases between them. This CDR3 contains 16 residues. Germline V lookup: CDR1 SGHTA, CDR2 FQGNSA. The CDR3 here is CASSFVTRRSVNEQFF. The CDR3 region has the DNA TGTGCCAGCAGCTTTGTCACTAGAAGGTCCGTAAATGAGCAGTTCTTC.

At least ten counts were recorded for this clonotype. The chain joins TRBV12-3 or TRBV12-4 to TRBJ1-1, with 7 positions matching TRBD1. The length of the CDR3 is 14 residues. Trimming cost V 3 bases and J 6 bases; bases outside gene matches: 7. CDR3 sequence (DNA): TGTGCCAGCAGTTTCAGGGGGACAATCCCTGAAGCTTTCTTT. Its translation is CASSFRGTIPEAFF.

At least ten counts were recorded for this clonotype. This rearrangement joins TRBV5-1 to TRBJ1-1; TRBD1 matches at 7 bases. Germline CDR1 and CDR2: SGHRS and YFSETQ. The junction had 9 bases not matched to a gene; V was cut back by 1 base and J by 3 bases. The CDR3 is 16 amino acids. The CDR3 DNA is TGCGCCAGCAGCTTGATTGGTGGACAGGCGGACACTGAAGCTTTCTTT. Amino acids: CASSLIGGQADTEAFF. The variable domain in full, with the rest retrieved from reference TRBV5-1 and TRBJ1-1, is KAGVTQTPRYLIKTRGQQVTLSCSPISGHRSVSWYQQTPGQGLQFLFEYFSETQRNKGNFPGRFSGRQFSNSRSEMNVSTLELGDSALYLCASSLIGGQADTEAFFGQGTRLTVV.

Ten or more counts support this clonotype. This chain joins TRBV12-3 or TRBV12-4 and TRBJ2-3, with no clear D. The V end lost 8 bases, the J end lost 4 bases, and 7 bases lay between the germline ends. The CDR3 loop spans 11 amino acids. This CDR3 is CASGGADTQYF. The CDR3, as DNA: TGTGCCAGCGGTGGGGCAGATACGCAGTATTTT.

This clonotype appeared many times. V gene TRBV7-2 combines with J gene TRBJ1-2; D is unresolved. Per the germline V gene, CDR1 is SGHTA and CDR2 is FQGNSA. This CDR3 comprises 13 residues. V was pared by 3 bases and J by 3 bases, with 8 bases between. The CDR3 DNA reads TGTGCCAGCAGCTTGTTGTCGGACTATGGCTACACCTTC. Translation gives CASSLLSDYGYTF.

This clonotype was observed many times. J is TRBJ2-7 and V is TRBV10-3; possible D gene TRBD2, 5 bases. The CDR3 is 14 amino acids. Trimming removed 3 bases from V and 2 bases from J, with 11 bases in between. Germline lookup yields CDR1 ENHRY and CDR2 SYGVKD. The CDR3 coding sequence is TGTGCCATCAGTGATGAGAGGGATCCCTACGAGCAGTACTTC. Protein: CAISDERDPYEQYF.

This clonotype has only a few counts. The CDR3 protein is CASSLTGDNEKLFF. DNA of the CDR3: TGTGCCAGCAGCTTGACAGGGGATAATGAAAAACTGTTTTTT. This chain connects TRBV7-9 to TRBJ1-4, with 8 bases fitting TRBD1. The V gene end was trimmed by 3 bases and the J gene end by 4 bases; junction bases not matched to a gene: 1. The CDR3 consists of 14 residues. Germline assignment: CDR1 SEHNR and CDR2 FQNEAQ (reference sequence).

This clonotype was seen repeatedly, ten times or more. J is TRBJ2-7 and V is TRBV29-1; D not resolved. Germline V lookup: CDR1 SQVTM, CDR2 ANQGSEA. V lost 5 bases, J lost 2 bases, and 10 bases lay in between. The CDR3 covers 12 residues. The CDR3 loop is CSVKAAPYEQYF. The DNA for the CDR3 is TGCAGCGTTAAGGCGGCTCCCTACGAGCAGTACTTC.

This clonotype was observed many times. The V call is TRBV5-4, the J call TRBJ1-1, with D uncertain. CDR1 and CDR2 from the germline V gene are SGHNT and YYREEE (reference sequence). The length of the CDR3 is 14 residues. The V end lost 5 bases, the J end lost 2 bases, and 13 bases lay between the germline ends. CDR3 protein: CASSHTVGNTEAFF. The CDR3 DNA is TGTGCCAGCAGTCATACAGTTGGTAACACTGAAGCTTTCTTT. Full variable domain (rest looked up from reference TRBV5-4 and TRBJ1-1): ETGVTQSPTHLIKTRGQQVTLRCSSQSGHNTVSWYQQALGQGPQFIFQYYREEENGRGNFPPRFSGLQFPNYSSELNVNALELDDSALYLCASSHTVGNTEAFFGQGTRLTVV.

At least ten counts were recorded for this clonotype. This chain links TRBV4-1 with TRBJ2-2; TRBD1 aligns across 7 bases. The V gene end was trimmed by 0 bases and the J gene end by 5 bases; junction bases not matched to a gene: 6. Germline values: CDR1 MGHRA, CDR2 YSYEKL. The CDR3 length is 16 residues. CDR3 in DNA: TGCGCCAGCAGCCAAGATGTAGGCAGGGGGACCGGGGAGCTGTTTTTT. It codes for CASSQDVGRGTGELFF.

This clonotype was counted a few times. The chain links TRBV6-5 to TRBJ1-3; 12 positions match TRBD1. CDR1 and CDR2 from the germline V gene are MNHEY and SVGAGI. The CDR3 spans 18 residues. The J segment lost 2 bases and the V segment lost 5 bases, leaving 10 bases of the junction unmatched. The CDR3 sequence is CASSQPGQGAYTGNTIYF. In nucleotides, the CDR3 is TGTGCCAGCAGTCAACCGGGACAGGGGGCTTATACTGGAAACACCATATATTTT.

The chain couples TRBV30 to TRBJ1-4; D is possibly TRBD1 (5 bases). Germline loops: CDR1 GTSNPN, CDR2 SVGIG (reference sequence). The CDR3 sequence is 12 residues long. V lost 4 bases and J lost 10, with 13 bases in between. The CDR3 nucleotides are TGTGCCTGGAACACCGGAAGGGGAAAACTGTTTTTT. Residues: CAWNTGRGKLFF.

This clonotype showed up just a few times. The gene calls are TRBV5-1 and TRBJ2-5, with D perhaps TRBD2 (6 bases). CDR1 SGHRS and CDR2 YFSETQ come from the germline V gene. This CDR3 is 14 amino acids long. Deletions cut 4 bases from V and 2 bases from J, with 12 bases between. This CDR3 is CASSRLLAQETQYF. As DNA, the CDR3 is TGCGCCAGCAGCCGACTACTAGCACAAGAGACCCAGTACTTC.